This TCR beta chain was profiled in a study of cytomegalovirus exposure and HLA in healthy donors (dated 2017 in TCRdb). Context from the whole study: An earlier analysis of several hundred of the donors reported 276 Gb of sequence data and 117 million unique TCR beta sequences obtained from approximately 180 million T cells. About 300 gigabases of sequencing data and approximately 93 million unique TCR sequences were included in an early release covering 500 to 750 HLA-typed donors. Of the approximately 400 genotyped donors, 75% to 85% were placed in the genetic ancestry cluster associated with self-reported Caucasian donors. The study was designed to test whether signatures of past pathogen exposure could be identified by cataloging public T cell receptors. Using immunosequencing, the study profiled T cell repertoires from 550 to 750 subjects and related those repertoires to cytomegalovirus serostatus. Besides the first cohort of around 670 subjects, a separate validation cohort made up of over a hundred different subjects was used. High-throughput TCR immunosequencing, statistical association of individual TCRs with disease status, and machine learning were combined to predict cytomegalovirus infection status. In a later analysis, previously published TCR beta repertoires from some 640 donors were re-analyzed and high-resolution HLA genotyping was added so that TCR occurrence patterns could be studied. Rather than using new phenotypic data, the later analysis identified candidate immune exposures from TCR beta sequences and from how often those sequences occurred across donors. To decide whether each TCR beta V gene segment behaved as functional or pseudogenic, an earlier analysis of nearly 600 of the donors relied on high-throughput TCR beta sequencing. Donor age, sex, ethnicity and CMV serostatus were collected together with the repertoire data. A later genetic analysis took genome-wide SNP genotypes for about 65% of the 666 donors and used that subset as a discovery cohort. All discovery cohort repertoires had been generated using a single sequencing platform. Class I and class II HLA loci were covered by the typing at four-digit resolution. The number of typed donors differed by locus: roughly 620-630 for A, B, C, DRB1 and DQB1; about 520 for DQA1; over 600 for DPA1; and approximately 450 for DPB1. Roughly 5 DR-DQ haplotypes were handled as single units for association and clustering because linkage in the cohort was strong. Among roughly 400 genotyped donors of the cohort, an average of around 250,000 unique TCR beta nucleotide sequences was sequenced per donor, of which about 18% were non-productive.

The cohort was made up of hundreds of healthy bone marrow donors. All cohort members were sampled while nominally healthy, although unrecorded immune exposures were likely present. The donor was CMV seronegative and was included in the group of around 320 seronegative cohort members. Each donor provided a peripheral blood sample, and peripheral blood mononuclear cells were used for TCR beta sequencing. The Qiagen DNeasy Blood Extraction Kit was used to extract genomic DNA from the blood cell samples. Preparation of the library involved the immunoSEQ multiplex PCR assay. A mixture of 60 forward primers for TCR Vbeta segments and 13 reverse primers for TCR Jbeta segments was used in the multiplex PCR. The CDR3 region of rearranged TCR beta genes was amplified from genomic DNA by a multiplex PCR assay. The Illumina HiSeq System was used to sequence the amplified TCR beta libraries as 87-base-pair reads. The authors' pipeline ran thus. A later analysis counted some 74 million unique TCR beta chains across the 670 or so repertoires, and 10 million to 12 million of these chains were shared by at least two donors. Raw reads were error-corrected and collapsed into unique sequences with a nearest-neighbor algorithm that merged closely related sequences to remove PCR and sequencing errors. CDR3 sequences were aligned to IMGT reference sequences to assign V, D and J gene segments. For a sequence to be retained, a match of at least six nucleotides to both a V gene segment and a J gene segment was required. A rearrangement counted as productive if the CDR3 had no stop codons and remained in frame with V and J, and every other rearrangement counted as non-productive. CDR3 was defined according to IMGT convention as the region running from the second conserved V-encoded cysteine to the conserved J-encoded phenylalanine. Sequences without an unambiguous match to a single V gene segment were excluded from the earlier analysis of approximately 560 of the donors. An earlier analysis of several hundred of the donors classified V segments as functional when productive rearrangements were above 56.7% and as segregating when the standard deviation between donors was above 5%. A statistical classification framework was built to diagnose cytomegalovirus status from the catalog of TCR beta chain sequences. In a later analysis, V and J genes were assigned by comparing TCR nucleotide sequences against IMGT/GENE-DB human TR gene sequences. In a later analysis, CDR3 sequences and most-parsimonious VDJ recombination scenarios were assigned using the TCRdist pipeline. In a later analysis, every TCR beta chain was defined by the combination of its CDR3 amino acid sequence and its V-gene family, and reads without a unique V-gene family were dropped. As a way to deal with suspected cross-contamination and a sequencing artifact, a later analysis dropped 500 to 700 nucleotide sequences that were highly shared and had low generation probability. A later analysis calculated a clonal expansion index for each public chain from normalized within-repertoire ranks of inferred template counts. Generation probabilities in a later analysis came from a VDJ recombination model fitted to out-of-frame rearrangements, and those results were checked against IGoR. In a later analysis, hypergeometric tests were used to score TCR-TCR, TCR-HLA and TCR-CMV co-occurrence, with a repertoire-size bias correction applied to TCR pairs. To estimate false discovery rates, a later analysis permuted the HLA or CMV assignments 20 times. In a later analysis, co-occurring TCRs were grouped using DBSCAN, and TCRdist sequence similarity was added for clustering within HLA-allele-positive subsets. Repertoires with fewer than 30,000 or more than 120,000 public chains were left out of co-occurrence clustering, as were about five repertoires with anomalous nucleotide sharing. The table was pulled from immuneACCESS by TCRdb, which kept in-frame rearrangements only. Such tables lose some clones; where checked, under half of the loss comes from unresolved V genes, and the rest has no known cause. V and J calls and clone size are copied from that table; D and trimming were computed from the DNA. The sample table records about 98,000 clones; roughly 81% of these occur just once. About 1.5% of the sample is held by the ten biggest clonotypes.

What the work shows at the level of the full study, not this receptor alone: A later genetic analysis reported fewer N-insertions in productive TCRs among donors in an Asian-associated ancestry cluster than the roughly 700-donor mean. Most CMV-associated TCR beta chains appeared to be HLA-restricted in a later analysis, and the HLA associations seemed to be driven largely by CMV exposure. Immune exposure information for the cohort was limited to CMV serostatus. The sequencing pipeline was judged likely to have produced a cluster of highly shared sequence variants as a technical artifact. When HLA alleles, especially DR and DQ, strongly co-occurred, attributing TCR associations to individual alleles was difficult. The cohort was sequenced for TCR beta chains only, and without alpha or paired-chain data the features that could be detected were limited. In vitro tests confirmed that three of the cytomegalovirus-associated TCR beta chains recognize cytomegalovirus antigens. A later genetic analysis associated a missense DCLRE1C variant with V-gene and J-gene trimming of TCR beta chains, and an independent cohort replicated the association. Because some donors lacked HLA typing at each locus, the association tests relied only on the typed subset. The classifier was reported to diagnose cytomegalovirus status with high specificity and sensitivity in both the original and validation cohorts. The presence/absence analyses assumed that sequencing depth was roughly uniform across donors, and that assumption may not be true. The authors suggested that the approach could potentially be generalized to other disease states and immunological phenotypes. Linkage disequilibrium might explain the correlated functional status among segregating V segments, but an unknown experimental factor could not be excluded. A further reported finding was that TCR beta sequences accurately predicted the HLA-A and HLA-B alleles for most subjects in the first cohort. In a later analysis, several top co-occurrence clusters were reported to appear linked to parvovirus B19, influenza, CMV and Epstein-Barr virus. The study gave a list of about 160 TCR beta chains associated with cytomegalovirus. Because counts were too low, 15 to 20 rarely observed V segments, including chromosome 9 orphons, were excluded from the earlier analysis of several hundred of the donors. At a false discovery rate of 0.05, a later analysis linked some 17,000 TCR beta sequences to specific HLA alleles. In a later analysis, HLA-associated TCR beta chains showed more clonal expansion and lower generation probabilities than non-associated chains that were equally common. In an earlier analysis of approximately 590 of the donors, most TCR beta V segments were observed in productive rearrangements about 87% or about 30% of the time, broadly matching IMGT annotations. Most TCR sequences were seen in very few donors, while some public TCRs were found in many individuals. A later analysis found that TCR association rates varied across HLA loci, with DRB1 alleles showing the most associated TCRs and HLA-C alleles the fewest.

Notes on this clone: It has no known antigen specificity. Per-nucleotide qualities are absent, and no much larger clonotype sits a single base away. Other nucleotide sequences from this sample produce the same CDR3.

Specimen: PBMCs. This receptor was identified in a middle-aged man in good health and CMV-seronegative.

The DNA reads as follows: TGTGCCAGTAGCCTCGCAGGAAGCTACACTGAAGCTTTCTTT. Its protein product is CASSLAGSYTEAFF. Recombination linked TRBV19 to TRBJ1-1; the D gene assignment is ambiguous. Via the germline V gene (reference sequence), CDR1 is LNHDA and CDR2 SQIVND. Taken from cysteine to phenylalanine, the CDR3 has 14 residues. Only the CDR3 region is kept as DNA, spanning 42 bases read in frame from base 1. V lost 6 bases and J lost 3 bases; the stretch between them is 14 bases long.